Listed below are T cell receptor beta chains from one sample, sequenced in a study of cytomegalovirus exposure and HLA in healthy donors. The repertoire was sequenced with immunoSEQ multiplex PCR; TCRdb's copy has only in-frame clones and lacks some. This sample yields about 120,000 clones, of which 77% are seen a single time; 11% belongs to the top ten. Sequencing was done on a sample of PBMCs. These receptors all stem from a man aged 35-49 years in good health and CMV-seropositive. CDR3s include the opening cysteine and the closing phenylalanine or tryptophan. Each record gives: clone size, D gene, J gene, V gene, CDR3 protein, CDR3 DNA. D genes are given only for firm matches. Some rows mark clone size as missing; the rest say once, few, many or name a class of expanded clone.

clone_size: .
d_call: TRBD1
j_call: TRBJ1-6
v_call: TRBV5-6
cdr3_aa: CASSTQGAGFRNSPLHF
cdr3_nt: TGTGCCAGCAGCACACAGGGGGCTGGGTTTCGGAATTCACCCCTCCACTTT

clone_size: .
d_call: TRBD1
j_call: TRBJ1-5
v_call: TRBV4-3
cdr3_aa: CASSHGQGQNQPQHF
cdr3_nt: TGCGCCAGCAGTCATGGACAGGGCCAAAATCAGCCCCAGCATTTT

clone_size: .
d_call: .
j_call: TRBJ2-1
v_call: TRBV29-1
cdr3_aa: CSGTRQASDEQFF
cdr3_nt: TGCAGCGGCACTAGACAGGCATCGGATGAGCAGTTCTTC

clone_size: .
d_call: .
j_call: TRBJ2-2
v_call: TRBV19
cdr3_aa: CASSIALGLSTGELFF
cdr3_nt: TGTGCCAGTAGTATAGCACTAGGCCTGAGCACCGGGGAGCTGTTTTTT

clone_size: .
d_call: TRBD1
j_call: TRBJ2-3
v_call: TRBV5-8
cdr3_aa: CASSLGADRAWTDTQYF
cdr3_nt: TGTGCCAGCAGCTTGGGGGCGGACAGGGCTTGGACAGATACGCAGTATTTT

clone_size: .
d_call: TRBD2
j_call: TRBJ2-7
v_call: TRBV11-2
cdr3_aa: CASSYGLGLAYEQYF
cdr3_nt: TGTGCCAGCAGTTACGGTCTGGGACTAGCTTACGAGCAGTACTTC

clone_size: .
d_call: .
j_call: TRBJ2-7
v_call: TRBV5-1
cdr3_aa: CASRAGPPSSYEQYF
cdr3_nt: TGCGCCAGCAGGGCGGGACCTCCGAGCTCCTACGAGCAGTACTTC

clone_size: few
d_call: .
j_call: TRBJ1-5
v_call: TRBV7-2
cdr3_aa: CASSTRGGAELNQPQHF
cdr3_nt: TGTGCCAGCAGCACTAGGGGGGGGGCGGAACTAAATCAGCCCCAGCATTTT

clone_size: .
d_call: TRBD1
j_call: TRBJ1-2
v_call: TRBV10-2
cdr3_aa: CASTPGGQAYYGYTF
cdr3_nt: TGCGCCAGCACCCCAGGGGGACAGGCCTACTATGGCTACACCTTC

clone_size: .
d_call: TRBD2
j_call: TRBJ2-5
v_call: TRBV27
cdr3_aa: CASSTGLAGGLQETQYF
cdr3_nt: TGTGCCAGCAGCACGGGACTAGCGGGGGGCTTACAAGAGACCCAGTACTTC

clone_size: few
d_call: TRBD1
j_call: TRBJ1-6
v_call: TRBV5-1
cdr3_aa: CASSLSRGDRENSPLHF
cdr3_nt: TGCGCCAGCAGCTTATCGAGGGGGGACAGGGAGAATTCACCCCTCCACTTT

clone_size: .
d_call: TRBD1
j_call: TRBJ2-2
v_call: TRBV19
cdr3_aa: CASTGTGVGTGELFF
cdr3_nt: TGTGCCAGTACCGGGACAGGGGTGGGCACCGGGGAGCTGTTTTTT

clone_size: .
d_call: .
j_call: TRBJ2-5
v_call: TRBV7-7
cdr3_aa: CASSLVGAEETQYF
cdr3_nt: TGTGCTAGCAGCTTAGTCGGCGCGGAAGAGACCCAGTACTTC

clone_size: .
d_call: TRBD2
j_call: TRBJ2-5
v_call: TRBV2
cdr3_aa: CASSGPSGAQETQYF
cdr3_nt: TGTGCCAGCAGTGGGCCTAGCGGGGCCCAAGAGACCCAGTACTTC

clone_size: .
d_call: .
j_call: TRBJ1-5
v_call: TRBV7-8
cdr3_aa: CASSPGGRDYQPQHF
cdr3_nt: TGTGCCAGCAGCCCGGGGGGGAGAGATTATCAGCCCCAGCATTTT

clone_size: once
d_call: .
j_call: TRBJ2-7
v_call: TRBV19
cdr3_aa: CASTRGIGYEQYF
cdr3_nt: TGTGCCAGTACCAGAGGGATCGGCTACGAGCAGTACTTC

clone_size: once
d_call: .
j_call: TRBJ1-4
v_call: TRBV2
cdr3_aa: CASSIGGVSNEKLFF
cdr3_nt: TGTGCCAGCAGTATAGGAGGGGTTTCAAATGAAAAACTGTTTTTT

clone_size: .
d_call: .
j_call: TRBJ2-7
v_call: TRBV27
cdr3_aa: CASSVSGSLGEQYF
cdr3_nt: TGTGCCAGCAGTGTATCGGGGAGCCTGGGGGAGCAGTACTTC

clone_size: .
d_call: .
j_call: TRBJ1-3
v_call: TRBV28
cdr3_aa: CASSLVVTSGNTIYF
cdr3_nt: TGTGCCAGCAGTTTAGTAGTCACCTCTGGAAACACCATATATTTT

clone_size: .
d_call: .
j_call: TRBJ2-7
v_call: TRBV4-1
cdr3_aa: CASSQVYQRAYEQYF
cdr3_nt: TGCGCCAGCAGCCAAGTTTACCAGCGCGCCTACGAGCAGTACTTC

clone_size: .
d_call: .
j_call: TRBJ2-5
v_call: TRBV4-1
cdr3_aa: CASSQLTLGGETQYF
cdr3_nt: TGCGCCAGCAGCCAATTAACGCTGGGAGGAGAGACCCAGTACTTC

clone_size: .
d_call: .
j_call: TRBJ2-5
v_call: TRBV28
cdr3_aa: CASSFAVGAPREETQYF
cdr3_nt: TGTGCCAGCAGTTTTGCCGTAGGGGCGCCGCGCGAAGAGACCCAGTACTTC

clone_size: .
d_call: .
j_call: TRBJ1-4
v_call: TRBV10-3
cdr3_aa: CASGTSINEKLFF
cdr3_nt: TGTGCCTCTGGGACTTCCATTAATGAAAAACTGTTTTTT

clone_size: .
d_call: TRBD1
j_call: TRBJ1-4
v_call: TRBV5-1
cdr3_aa: CASSQTGGNEKLFF
cdr3_nt: TGCGCCAGCAGCCAGACAGGGGGTAATGAAAAACTGTTTTTT

clone_size: .
d_call: TRBD1
j_call: TRBJ1-5
v_call: TRBV19
cdr3_aa: CASSLRGQRVNQPQHF
cdr3_nt: TGTGCCAGTAGTCTCCGGGGACAGAGAGTCAATCAGCCCCAGCATTTT

clone_size: .
d_call: TRBD1
j_call: TRBJ2-7
v_call: TRBV7-9
cdr3_aa: CASSSDRASSYEQYF
cdr3_nt: TGTGCCAGCAGCTCCGACAGGGCCAGCTCCTACGAGCAGTACTTC

clone_size: .
d_call: .
j_call: TRBJ2-7
v_call: TRBV15
cdr3_aa: CATSRDSLGGRREQYF
cdr3_nt: TGTGCCACCAGCAGAGATAGTTTGGGGGGTAGGCGCGAGCAGTACTTC

clone_size: once
d_call: TRBD1
j_call: TRBJ2-7
v_call: TRBV7-8
cdr3_aa: CASSSRDRTYEQYF
cdr3_nt: TGTGCCAGCAGCTCCCGGGACAGAACCTACGAGCAGTACTTC

clone_size: .
d_call: TRBD1
j_call: TRBJ2-1
v_call: TRBV11-1
cdr3_aa: CASGTGDGHEQFF
cdr3_nt: TGTGCCAGCGGTACAGGGGACGGTCATGAGCAGTTCTTC

clone_size: .
d_call: .
j_call: TRBJ1-3
v_call: TRBV7-2
cdr3_aa: CASSLQPGRAGNTIYF
cdr3_nt: TGTGCCAGCAGCCTCCAGCCGGGCAGGGCTGGAAACACCATATATTTT

clone_size: .
d_call: .
j_call: TRBJ2-7
v_call: TRBV5-4
cdr3_aa: CASSSSYSSRGDYEQYF
cdr3_nt: TGTGCCAGCAGCTCCTCTTATTCCTCCAGGGGGGACTACGAGCAGTACTTC

clone_size: .
d_call: .
j_call: TRBJ2-4
v_call: TRBV15
cdr3_aa: CATSRDLLSGNIQYF
cdr3_nt: TGTGCCACCAGCAGAGATTTGTTAAGCGGGAACATTCAGTACTTC

clone_size: .
d_call: .
j_call: TRBJ2-3
v_call: TRBV9
cdr3_aa: CASSTGHTDTQYF
cdr3_nt: TGTGCCAGCAGCACCGGACACACAGATACGCAGTATTTT

clone_size: .
d_call: TRBD1
j_call: TRBJ1-6
v_call: TRBV27
cdr3_aa: CASSLITGTGVSPLHF
cdr3_nt: TGTGCCAGCAGTTTAATAACCGGGACAGGGGTTTCACCCCTCCACTTT

clone_size: .
d_call: TRBD1
j_call: TRBJ2-7
v_call: TRBV28
cdr3_aa: CASSLRDREYF
cdr3_nt: TGTGCCAGCAGTTTAAGGGACAGGGAGTACTTC

clone_size: once
d_call: TRBD1
j_call: TRBJ1-2
v_call: TRBV7-2
cdr3_aa: CASSVGTGGYYGYTF
cdr3_nt: TGTGCCAGCAGCGTCGGGACAGGGGGTTACTATGGCTACACCTTC

clone_size: .
d_call: .
j_call: TRBJ2-7
v_call: TRBV11-3
cdr3_aa: CASTIWTVFYEQYF
cdr3_nt: TGTGCCAGCACGATATGGACAGTATTCTACGAGCAGTACTTC

clone_size: .
d_call: .
j_call: TRBJ1-6
v_call: TRBV30
cdr3_aa: CAWSARVMPLHF
cdr3_nt: TGTGCCTGGAGTGCCCGGGTGATGCCCCTCCACTTT

clone_size: .
d_call: .
j_call: TRBJ1-2
v_call: TRBV28
cdr3_aa: CASSSQGPSGYTF
cdr3_nt: TGTGCCAGCAGTTCACAGGGCCCATCTGGCTACACCTTC

clone_size: .
d_call: .
j_call: TRBJ1-1
v_call: TRBV19
cdr3_aa: CASLVSENTEAFF
cdr3_nt: TGTGCCAGTCTAGTATCCGAGAACACTGAAGCTTTCTTT

clone_size: .
d_call: .
j_call: TRBJ2-7
v_call: TRBV7-2
cdr3_aa: CASSFSTVISYYEQYF
cdr3_nt: TGTGCCAGCAGCTTTTCGACAGTCATCTCGTACTACGAGCAGTACTTC

clone_size: .
d_call: TRBD1
j_call: TRBJ2-1
v_call: TRBV7-9
cdr3_aa: CASSNRDRGNEQFF
cdr3_nt: TGTGCCAGCAGCAACCGGGACAGGGGGAATGAGCAGTTCTTC

clone_size: .
d_call: .
j_call: TRBJ2-3
v_call: TRBV11-2
cdr3_aa: CASSLDQGGAVDF
cdr3_nt: TGTGCCAGCAGCTTAGATCAGGGCGGGGCTGTGGATTTT

clone_size: .
d_call: TRBD1
j_call: TRBJ1-5
v_call: TRBV4-3
cdr3_aa: CASSPGQYSNQPQHF
cdr3_nt: TGCGCCAGCAGCCCGGGACAGTATAGCAATCAGCCCCAGCATTTT

clone_size: once
d_call: .
j_call: TRBJ1-1
v_call: TRBV6-1
cdr3_aa: CASWVSGVTEAFF
cdr3_nt: TGTGCCTCCTGGGTATCGGGGGTCACTGAAGCTTTCTTT

clone_size: .
d_call: TRBD1
j_call: TRBJ1-5
v_call: TRBV5-1
cdr3_aa: CASSLAPGGGDQPQHF
cdr3_nt: TGCGCCAGCAGCTTGGCTCCAGGGGGTGGCGATCAGCCCCAGCATTTT

clone_size: .
d_call: .
j_call: TRBJ2-3
v_call: TRBV11-3
cdr3_aa: CASSLGLADTQYF
cdr3_nt: TGTGCCAGCTCCCTCGGGTTAGCAGATACGCAGTATTTT

clone_size: .
d_call: .
j_call: TRBJ1-6
v_call: TRBV5-1
cdr3_aa: CASSLELSYNSPLHF
cdr3_nt: TGCGCCAGCAGCTTGGAGCTCTCCTATAATTCACCCCTCCACTTT